This paragraph covers one T cell receptor (beta chain) sequence. Its cognate antigen is unknown. Trimming stripped 5 bases from V and 3 bases from J, with 11 bases between. Germline CDR1 reads SGHNT; CDR2 reads YENEEA. The CDR3 is 14 amino acids. This entry comes from a study of blood T cells in healthy people across ages. Using a J-beta primer mix together with a sample-barcoded 5' primer, a second PCR was run for roughly 7 to 12 cycles. All cDNA molecules were each tagged by a template-switch adaptor with 12 random nucleotides. Each of the samples gave a minimum of 2.5 million paired-end reads that contained CDR3. TCRdb itself ran the 5' RACE reads through MiXCR, one entry per CDR3 protein. In the table there are hundreds of thousands of distinct CDR3 sequences, around three fifths of which are singletons. General study points: A strong correlation between TCR beta diversity and naive T cell percentage was seen. A roughly linear age-dependent decrease characterized TCR beta diversity per million T cells.

This sequence was found in a man aged 35-49 years in good health. J is TRBJ2-1 and V is TRBV11-3; unclear D gene. Sequencing was carried out using blood. This chain's CDR3 is CASSLSRDYNEQFF. DNA of the CDR3: TGTGCCAGCAGCCTCAGTCGAGACTACAATGAGCAGTTCTTC.